This T cell receptor beta chain was sequenced for a study of blood T cell repertoires in COVID-19 (dated by TCRdb to about 2020). Context from the whole study: Samples from collaborators originated in the United States, Italy and Spain and spanned both the acute and convalescent phases of COVID-19. The dataset comprised deeply sampled blood TCRbeta repertoires from subjects exposed to, actively infected with, or recovered from COVID-19. The repertoires were made available in a free public database intended to serve as a resource for research on the immune response to SARS-CoV-2. Where available, HLA class I and class II types were obtained from metadata supplied by the sample provider rather than from assay-based typing. Samples were obtained from the ongoing ImmuneRACE study (first 160 participants) and from roughly 1,300 subjects provided by 6 global collaborators. The prospective study material was composed of cDNA or gDNA derived from T cells, B-cell-depleted T cells, or PBMCs. Sample metadata almost always included a de-identified subject ID, COVID-19 status, age in years and sex. The study at large found these results: The amount of clinical and demographic metadata varied by source and participant and was provided uncurated.

Trimming at the junction amounts to 0 bases on V and 4 bases on J, and the germline ends lie 11 bases apart. Looking up the germline V gene yields CDR1 SGDLS and CDR2 YYNGEE. There are 15 amino acids in the CDR3, from cysteine to phenylalanine inclusive. This entry keeps only the CDR3 DNA: 45 bases, framed from base 1. TCRbeta CDR3 regions were amplified from genomic DNA using the immunoSEQ Assay, a bias-controlled multiplex PCR. As for the authors' bioinformatics: Nucleated cell counts per sample were estimated from amplification of reference gene primers within the assay. To quantify the absolute abundance of each unique TCRbeta CDR3 rearrangement, sequence reads were collapsed and filtered. For each sample, productive Simpson clonality was calculated as the square root of Simpson's diversity index over productive rearrangements. The table was pulled from immuneACCESS by TCRdb, which kept in-frame rearrangements only. Such tables lose some clones; where checked, under half of the loss comes from unresolved V genes, and the rest has no known cause. V and J calls and clone size come straight from that table; D and trimming were deduced from the DNA. The sample profile shows approximately 270,000 clones; approximately 84% of them were found once. The ten largest clones add up to 15% to 19% of the sample.

Regarding this clone: What antigen it recognizes has not been identified. Base qualities are not provided; no much larger clone lies one nucleotide away.

At one collaborating source in Seattle, patients were enrolled during active infection and were followed longitudinally through the course of disease. Whole blood was collected in K2EDTA tubes by collaborating institutions according to the institutions' own protocols. For TCRbeta analysis, collaborator samples were shipped as frozen whole blood, as isolated PBMCs, or as DNA extracted from either sample type. The sequenced sample consisted of peripheral blood. The chain is encoded by TRBV9 joined to TRBJ2-1; tentative D gene TRBD2, with 6 bases matching. The clonotype originates from an older person with COVID-19, enrolled during active disease. The CDR3 protein: CASSVAGDIYNEQFF. In nucleotide form, the sequence is TGTGCCAGCAGCGTAGCGGGAGACATTTACAATGAGCAGTTCTTC.